The clone carrying this T cell receptor beta chain was counted ten times or more. Its antigen is currently unknown. This sample is drawn from a study of CD8 T cells in ankylosing spondylitis. Notes on the study in general: Several highly homologous variants formed a TCR beta motif that appeared characteristic of ankylosing spondylitis blood. CD8+ cells made up the disease-linked clones, which were relatively rare in peripheral blood. Significant enrichment of disease-linked clones was reportedly seen in matched ankylosing spondylitis synovial fluid.

The CDR3 is 17 residues long. Germline loops: CDR1 LNHNV, CDR2 YYDKDF (reference sequence). V lost 0 bases, J lost 5 bases, and 9 bases stayed unmatched. Quantitative barcoded 5'-RACE was used to prepare TCR beta libraries. TCRdb independently ran MiXCR on the 5' RACE reads; one entry per CDR3 protein. The sample has some 250,000 distinct CDR3 sequences, roughly 8.6% seen once. This receptor was obtained from a male donor with ankylosing spondylitis or in good health (not recorded which). Material: blood, either unsorted or a sorted T cell fraction (not recorded which). The chain recombines TRBV15 with TRBJ2-2; TRBD1 agrees at 7 bases. CDR3 amino acids: CATSRDRTGYRTGELFF. The CDR3 nucleotides are TGTGCCACCAGCAGAGACCGGACAGGTTACAGAACCGGGGAGCTGTTTTTT.